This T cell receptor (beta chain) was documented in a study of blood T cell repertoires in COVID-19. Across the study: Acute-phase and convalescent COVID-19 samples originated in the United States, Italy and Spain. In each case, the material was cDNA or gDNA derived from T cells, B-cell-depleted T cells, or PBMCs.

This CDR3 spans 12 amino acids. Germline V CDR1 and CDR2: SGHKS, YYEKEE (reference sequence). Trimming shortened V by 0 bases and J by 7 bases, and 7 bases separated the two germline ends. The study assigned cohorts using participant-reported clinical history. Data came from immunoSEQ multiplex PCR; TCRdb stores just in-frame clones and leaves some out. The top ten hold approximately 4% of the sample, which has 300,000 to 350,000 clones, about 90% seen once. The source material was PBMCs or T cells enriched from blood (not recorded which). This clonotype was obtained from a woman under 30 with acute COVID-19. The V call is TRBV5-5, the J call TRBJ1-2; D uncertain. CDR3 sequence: CASSLGAAGYTF. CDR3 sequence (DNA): TGTGCCAGCAGCTTGGGGGCCGCTGGCTACACCTTC.